Each of the 5 T cell receptor beta chains below was sequenced from the same sample in a study of T-cell reconstitution after alpha-beta-depleted transplantation in children. Preparing the TCRbeta library involved the use of unique molecular identifiers. TCRdb used MiXCR to reprocess the PCR reads, holding one entry per CDR3 protein. The table has around 300,000 distinct CDR3 sequences, roughly 21% seen once. The sequenced sample was PBMCs, mostly from graft donor cells, obtained 180 days after TCRalphabeta/CD19-depleted stem cell transplant. These TCRs come from a male patient between 10 and 17 years old who had a stem cell transplant for acute lymphoblastic leukemia, so the T cells may come from the graft donor.

This clonotype has more than one count but fewer than ten. The chain uses TRBV29-1 and TRBJ2-2; D is uncertain. V was pared by 2 bases and J by 6 bases, with 10 bases between. The CDR3 is 13 residues long. Germline V CDR1 and CDR2: SQVTM, ANQGSEA. CDR3 protein: CSVERTSPGELFF. The CDR3 nucleotides are TGCAGCGTTGAAAGGACGTCTCCCGGGGAGCTGTTTTTT.

This clonotype was found a few times. The chain combines TRBV7-2 with TRBJ1-2; 9 bases fit TRBD1. V lost 5 bases and J lost 7; bases outside the gene matches: 14. Germline CDR1 and CDR2: SGHTA and FQGNSA. The CDR3 contains 16 residues. The CDR3 is CASSQYYLQGALGYTF. The CDR3 DNA is TGTGCCAGCAGCCAATACTACCTACAGGGGGCACTTGGCTACACCTTC.

The chain links TRBV5-4 to TRBJ2-4, with D maybe TRBD1 (6 bases). Trimming took 1 base from V and 6 from J, leaving 14 bases between them. The CDR3 totals 15 residues. Germline values: CDR1 SGHNT, CDR2 YYREEE (reference sequence). The CDR3 bases are TGTGCCAGCAGCTTGAAGGGGACATGGGGAAACATTCAGTACTTC. It encodes CASSLKGTWGNIQYF.

This clonotype was observed a handful of times. The V call is TRBV9, the J call TRBJ2-1; 7 bases map to TRBD2. This CDR3 is 15 amino acids long. The junction had 7 bases not matched to a gene; V was cut back by 4 bases and J by 3 bases. The V gene's germline CDR1 is SGDLS and CDR2 YYNGEE. Here the CDR3 DNA reads TGTGCCAGCAGCCCGTTTAGCGGGTTCTACAATGAGCAGTTCTTC. Its protein is CASSPFSGFYNEQFF. Using reference TRBV9 and TRBJ2-1 for the parts outside the CDR3, the full variable domain is DSGVTQTPKHLITATGQRVTLRCSPRSGDLSVYWYQQSLDQGLQFLIQYYNGEERAKGNILERFSAQQFPDLHSELNLSSLELGDSALYFCASSPFSGFYNEQFFGPGTRLTVL.

J is TRBJ1-3 and V is TRBV12-3 or TRBV12-4, with 9 positions matching TRBD1. There are 18 residues in the CDR3. V dropped 5 bases and J dropped 0; count of bases not matched to a gene: 11. The CDR3 reads CASSLRTGALSSGNTIYF. CDR3 in DNA: TGTGCCAGCAGTCTCAGGACAGGGGCCCTGAGCTCTGGAAACACCATATATTTT.